The 21 T cell receptor beta chains presented below share a single source sample, sequenced in a study of shared clonotypes between healthy human individuals. TCRdb keeps only in-frame clones here, not all; method: immunoSEQ multiplex PCR. Of approximately 2.1 million clones in the sample, approximately 95% were seen once. Sample: naive CD4+ T cells from PBMCs. The subset here: CD45RA+ positively selected. The source is a man aged 18 to 35 in good health. Some clones in this sample may be carry-over from other donors' samples.

A single count supports this clone. The chain has TRBV7-2 and TRBJ1-1; D is unclear. CDR3 length: 14 amino acids. With 7 bases removed from V and 4 bases from J, the gap between germline ends came to 16 bases. Germline assignment: CDR1 SGHTA and CDR2 FQGNSA. Here the CDR3 DNA reads TGTGCCAGCACCCCCCGCACAGCCTTCACTGAAGCTTTCTTT. The encoded protein is CASTPRTAFTEAFF.

Turning to this clone: Distinct nucleotide sequences in the sample also encode this CDR3. The chain links TRBV28 to TRBJ2-7; 9 bases line up with TRBD1. Trimming at V came to 5 bases and at J to 3 bases, leaving 5 bases not matched to a gene. Germline V gene sequence: CDR1 MDHEN, CDR2 SYDVKM. The CDR3 runs 14 residues. The CDR3 region is CASSLQGAFYEQYF. The CDR3 DNA is TGTGCCAGCAGTCTACAGGGGGCCTTCTACGAGCAGTACTTC.

CDR3 sequence (DNA): TGTGCCAGCAGTTTTAAGGGTGGAAACACCATATATTTT. Its protein is CASSFKGGNTIYF. This rearrangement joins TRBV28 to TRBJ1-3; no reliable D call. The CDR3 contains 13 residues. V was cut by 3 bases and J by 3 bases, with 6 bases left in between. CDR1 and CDR2 from the germline V gene are MDHEN and SYDVKM.

Turning to this clone: Other DNA sequences from this sample encode an identical CDR3 as well. The V gene is TRBV5-1, the J gene TRBJ2-5, with 9 bases lining up with TRBD2. The CDR3 has 16 amino acids. V shed 0 bases and J 1 base; nucleotides not matched to a gene: 4. Germline V CDR1 and CDR2: SGHRS, YFSETQ. CDR3 region: CASSLGLAGTQETQYF. Written as DNA, the CDR3 is TGCGCCAGCAGCTTGGGGCTAGCGGGGACCCAAGAGACCCAGTACTTC.

This clone was observed a few times. The V and J genes are TRBV28 and TRBJ1-1; 7 nucleotides line up with TRBD1. V lost 6 bases to trimming and J lost 7 bases; unmatched junction nucleotides: 8. The germline CDR1 and CDR2 sequences are MDHEN and SYDVKM. The length of the CDR3 is 13 residues. CDR3 amino acids: CASSQAGQLEAFF. CDR3 bases: TGTGCCAGCAGCCAGGCGGGACAGCTTGAAGCTTTCTTT.

The chain links TRBV28 to TRBJ1-5; D unclear. This CDR3 comprises 13 residues. Germline loops: CDR1 MDHEN, CDR2 SYDVKM. Trimming shortened V by 8 bases and J by 1 base, and 9 bases separated the two germline ends. CDR3 coding DNA: TGTGCCAGCTGGAGGGTGAGCAATCAGCCCCAGCATTTT. Its protein product is CASWRVSNQPQHF.

The chain combines TRBV20-1 with TRBJ1-5; D is ambiguous. V dropped 3 bases and J dropped 9 bases, with 6 bases sitting between them. Germline V gives CDR1 DFQATT, CDR2 SNEGSKA (reference sequence). This CDR3 spans 10 amino acids. CDR3 sequence: CSASDGPQHF. CDR3 nucleotide sequence: TGCAGTGCTAGCGATGGGCCCCAGCATTTT.

With regard to this clone: This CDR3 is also generated by other DNA sequences in the sample. The rearrangement uses TRBV28 and TRBJ2-7, with a possible D match to TRBD1 (6 bases). The V end lost 5 bases, the J end lost 4 bases, and 12 bases lay between the germline ends. CDR1 and CDR2 from the germline V gene are MDHEN and SYDVKM. The CDR3 is 13 amino acids. The CDR3 nucleotides read TGTGCCAGCAGTCTCGGACAGTTATACGAGCAGTACTTC. It codes for CASSLGQLYEQYF.

Comment on this clone: Other DNA sequences in the sample encode the same CDR3. The chain is built from TRBV6-5 and TRBJ2-5; D not certain. CDR3 length: 14 amino acids. CDR1 is MNHEY and CDR2 is SVGAGI in the germline V gene. V was shortened by 0 bases and J by 2 bases, with 7 bases between the two germline ends. For the CDR3, the DNA is TGTGCCAGCAGTTACTCTAGGCTTCAAGAGACCCAGTACTTC. Translated, it gives CASSYSRLQETQYF.

The J gene is TRBJ2-7, the V gene TRBV19, with 7 bases aligning to TRBD1. This CDR3 comprises 15 residues. With 5 bases clipped from V and 2 bases from J, the junction kept 9 bases outside the gene matches. Germline CDR1 reads LNHDA; CDR2 reads SQIVND (reference sequence). CDR3 in DNA: TGTGCCAGTAGTCCCAAAAGACAGGGCACCTACGAGCAGTACTTC. Translating it yields CASSPKRQGTYEQYF. The full variable domain, completed using reference TRBV19 and TRBJ2-7, is DGGITQSPKYLFRKEGQNVTLSCEQNLNHDAMYWYRQDPGQGLRLIYYSQIVNDFQKGDIAEGYSVSREKKESFPLTVTSAQKNPTAFYLCASSPKRQGTYEQYFGPGTRLTVT.

The V and J genes are TRBV28 and TRBJ1-4, with a tentative D call TRBD1 (5 bases). The CDR3 has 15 amino acids. Germline CDR1 reads MDHEN; CDR2 reads SYDVKM. The germline V and J ends were trimmed by 5 bases and 2 bases, with 12 bases remaining between them. The CDR3 coding sequence is TGTGCCAGCAGTACCCCCGCAGGGACTAATGAAAAACTGTTTTTT. As protein: CASSTPAGTNEKLFF.

This clone was seen only a few times. The J gene is TRBJ1-1, the V gene TRBV14; D is undetermined. This CDR3 contains 12 residues. Germline-derived CDR1 and CDR2 are SGHDN and FVKESK. The V and J ends lost 2 bases and 8 bases respectively, with 9 bases between them. The CDR3 reads CASSQYPSEAFF. The CDR3 coding sequence is TGTGCCAGCAGCCAATACCCCTCGGAAGCTTTCTTT.

This clone came up once. The V call is TRBV19, the J call TRBJ1-4; D is uncertain. Trimming took off 8 bases at V and 6 bases at J, with 16 bases between the two ends. Germline V CDR1 and CDR2: LNHDA, SQIVND (reference sequence). The CDR3 extends over 14 amino acids. CDR3 sequence reads: CASVGESGYEKLFF. The CDR3 region has the DNA TGTGCCAGTGTCGGGGAGTCTGGCTATGAAAAACTGTTTTTT.

The J gene is TRBJ2-1, the V gene TRBV7-7; no reliable D call. The germline V gene has CDR1 SSHAT and CDR2 FNYEAQ (reference sequence). The CDR3 extends over 12 amino acids. The ends were cut back, 5 bases at V and 9 bases at J, with 11 bases in the middle. CDR3 in DNA: TGTGCCAGCAGCGAAAGTGGGGTTGAGCAGTTCTTC. Translation: CASSESGVEQFF.

The chain links TRBV6-5 to TRBJ2-5, with D unclear. Germline CDR1 and CDR2: MNHEY and SVGAGI. CDR3 length: 15 amino acids. V lost 3 bases, J lost 5 bases, and 16 bases lay in between. In DNA form, the CDR3 reads TGTGCCAGCAGTTATTGGCATAACCCGGCGGAGACCCAGTACTTC. Protein product: CASSYWHNPAETQYF.

The gene calls are TRBV5-8 and TRBJ2-4; D might be TRBD1 or TRBD2, each matching 7 bases. The germline V gene has CDR1 SGHTS and CDR2 YDEGEE. This CDR3 contains 16 residues. V was cut by 2 bases and J by 1 base, with 13 bases left in between. CDR3: CASSLPQGGAKNIQYF. In DNA form, the CDR3 reads TGTGCCAGCAGCTTACCCCAGGGGGGGGCCAAAAACATTCAGTACTTC.

The gene calls are TRBV7-8 and TRBJ2-7; possibly TRBD2 for D (5 bases). The CDR3 has 12 residues. The germline gives CDR1 SGHVS, CDR2 FQNEAQ. Trimming took off 5 bases at V and 6 bases at J, with 11 bases between the two ends. CDR3 region: CASSHEGSEQYF. DNA for the CDR3: TGTGCCAGCAGCCACGAGGGAAGCGAGCAGTACTTC.

The J gene is TRBJ2-7, the V gene TRBV6-5; D may be TRBD1 or TRBD2 (5 bases each). V shed 2 bases and J shed 1 base, with 15 bases lying between them. Germline V gene data show CDR1 as MNHEY and CDR2 as SVGAGI. This CDR3 contains 16 residues. The CDR3 spells CASSYRTPGASYEQYF. CDR3 nucleotide sequence: TGTGCCAGCAGTTACAGGACCCCCGGGGCTTCCTACGAGCAGTACTTC.

The J gene is TRBJ1-1, the V gene TRBV6-1; D not resolved. There are 14 residues in the CDR3. Trimming pared 5 bases from V and 6 bases from J, leaving 16 bases between. Germline V CDR1 and CDR2: MNHNS, SASEGT. The CDR3, as DNA: TGTGCCAGCAGTCAACGATCGGGGTCGTCTGAAGCTTTCTTT. Translation: CASSQRSGSSEAFF.

This chain connects TRBV5-1 to TRBJ2-6; D remains ambiguous. V gave up 2 bases and J gave up 4 bases, with 1 base separating them. There are 12 residues in the CDR3. Germline V gene lookup returns CDR1 SGHRS and CDR2 YFSETQ. The CDR3 coding sequence is TGCGCCAGCAGCTTAGGGGCCAACGTCCTGACTTTC. This gives the protein CASSLGANVLTF.

The gene calls are TRBV5-1 and TRBJ1-1; D is undetermined. V was clipped by 2 bases and J by 3 bases, with 8 bases between them. The CDR3 loop spans 13 amino acids. CDR1 SGHRS and CDR2 YFSETQ come from the germline V gene. CDR3 DNA: TGCGCCAGCAGCTTTGTAGAGGACACTGAAGCTTTCTTT. Translating gives CASSFVEDTEAFF. Full variable domain (outside the CDR3, taken from reference TRBV5-1 and TRBJ1-1): KAGVTQTPRYLIKTRGQQVTLSCSPISGHRSVSWYQQTPGQGLQFLFEYFSETQRNKGNFPGRFSGRQFSNSRSEMNVSTLELGDSALYLCASSFVEDTEAFFGQGTRLTVV.